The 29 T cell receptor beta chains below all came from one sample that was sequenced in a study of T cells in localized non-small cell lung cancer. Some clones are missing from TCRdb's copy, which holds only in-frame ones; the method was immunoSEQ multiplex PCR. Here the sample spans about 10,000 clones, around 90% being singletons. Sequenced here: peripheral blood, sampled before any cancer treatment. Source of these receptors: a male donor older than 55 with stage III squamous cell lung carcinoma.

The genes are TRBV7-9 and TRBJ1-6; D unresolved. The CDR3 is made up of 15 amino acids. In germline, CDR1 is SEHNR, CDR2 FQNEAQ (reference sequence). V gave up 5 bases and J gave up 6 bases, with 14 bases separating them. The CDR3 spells CASSPAGFRNSPLHF. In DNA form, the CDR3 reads TGTGCCAGCAGCCCAGCCGGGTTCCGTAATTCACCCCTCCACTTT. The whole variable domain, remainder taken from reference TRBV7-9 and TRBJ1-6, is DTGVSQNPRHKITKRGQNVTFRCDPISEHNRLYWYRQTLGQGPEFLTYFQNEAQLEKSRLLSDRFSAERPKGSFSTLEIQRTEQGDSAMYLCASSPAGFRNSPLHFGNGTRLTVT.

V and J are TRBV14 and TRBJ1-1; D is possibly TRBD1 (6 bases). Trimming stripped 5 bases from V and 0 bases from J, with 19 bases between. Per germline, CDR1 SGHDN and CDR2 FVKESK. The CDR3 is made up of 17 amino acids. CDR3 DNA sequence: TGTGCCAGCAGCAGAGGCCTCGGGACAACAATGAACACTGAAGCTTTCTTT. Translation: CASSRGLGTTMNTEAFF.

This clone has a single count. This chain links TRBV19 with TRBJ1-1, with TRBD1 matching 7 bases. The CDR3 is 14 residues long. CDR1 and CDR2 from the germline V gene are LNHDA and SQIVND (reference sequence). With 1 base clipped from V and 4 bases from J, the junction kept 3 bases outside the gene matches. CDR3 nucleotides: TGTGCCAGTAGTATAGGCAGGGGGTTCACTGAAGCTTTCTTT. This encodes CASSIGRGFTEAFF.

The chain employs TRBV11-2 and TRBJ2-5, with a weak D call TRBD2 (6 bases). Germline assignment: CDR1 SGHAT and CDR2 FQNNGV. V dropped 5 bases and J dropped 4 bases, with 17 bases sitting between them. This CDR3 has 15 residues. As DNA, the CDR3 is TGTGCCAGCAGCGTCTCAATCGGGGGATTAGAGACCCAGTACTTC. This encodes CASSVSIGGLETQYF.

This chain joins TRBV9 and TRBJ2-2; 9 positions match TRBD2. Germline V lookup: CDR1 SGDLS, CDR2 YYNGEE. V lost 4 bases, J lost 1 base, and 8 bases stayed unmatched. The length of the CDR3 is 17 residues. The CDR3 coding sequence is TGTGCCAGCAGCCCCGAGGCTAGCGGGGTGAACACCGGGGAGCTGTTTTTT. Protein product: CASSPEASGVNTGELFF.

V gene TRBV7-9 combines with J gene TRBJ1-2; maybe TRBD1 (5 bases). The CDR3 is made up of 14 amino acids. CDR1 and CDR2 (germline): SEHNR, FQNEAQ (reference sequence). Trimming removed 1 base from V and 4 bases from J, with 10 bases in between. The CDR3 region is CASSLGTSLYGYTF. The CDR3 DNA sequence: TGTGCCAGCAGCTTAGGGACATCGCTCTATGGCTACACCTTC.

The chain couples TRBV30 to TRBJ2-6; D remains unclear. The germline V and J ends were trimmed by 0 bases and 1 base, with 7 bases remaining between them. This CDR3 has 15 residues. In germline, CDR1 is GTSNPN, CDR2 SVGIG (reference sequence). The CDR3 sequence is CAWSVLQSGANVLTF. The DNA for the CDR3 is TGTGCCTGGAGTGTCTTGCAGTCTGGGGCCAACGTCCTGACTTTC. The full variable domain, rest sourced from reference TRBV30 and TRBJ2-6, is SQTIHQWPATLVQPVGSPLSLECTVEGTSNPNLYWYRQAAGRGLQLLFYSVGIGQISSEVPQNLSASRPQDRQFILSSKKLLLSDSGFYLCAWSVLQSGANVLTFGAGSRLTVL.

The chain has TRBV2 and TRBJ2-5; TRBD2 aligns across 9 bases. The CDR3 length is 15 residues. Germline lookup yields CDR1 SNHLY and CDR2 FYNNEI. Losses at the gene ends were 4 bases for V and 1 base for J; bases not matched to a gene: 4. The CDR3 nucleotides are TGTGCCAGCAGTGTGAATAGCGGGGGCCAAGAGACCCAGTACTTC. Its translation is CASSVNSGGQETQYF.

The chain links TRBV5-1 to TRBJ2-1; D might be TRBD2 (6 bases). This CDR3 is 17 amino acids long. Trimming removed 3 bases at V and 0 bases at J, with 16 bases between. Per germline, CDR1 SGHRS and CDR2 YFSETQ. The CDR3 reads CASSWGLSTSSYNEQFF. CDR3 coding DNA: TGCGCCAGCAGCTGGGGACTTTCTACGAGCTCCTACAATGAGCAGTTCTTC.

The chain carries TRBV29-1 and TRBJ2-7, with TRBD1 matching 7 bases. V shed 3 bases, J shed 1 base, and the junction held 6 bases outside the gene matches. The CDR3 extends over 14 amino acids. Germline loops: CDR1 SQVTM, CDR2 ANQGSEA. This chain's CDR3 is CSVDSGGVSYEQYF. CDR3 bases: TGCAGCGTTGACTCAGGGGGAGTTTCCTACGAGCAGTACTTC.

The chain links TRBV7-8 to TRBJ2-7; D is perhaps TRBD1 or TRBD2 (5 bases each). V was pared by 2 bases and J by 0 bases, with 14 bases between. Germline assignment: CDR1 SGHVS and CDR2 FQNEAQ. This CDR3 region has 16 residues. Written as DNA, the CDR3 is TGTGCCAGCAGCTTAAGGTCCAGGGAGAGCTCCTACGAGCAGTACTTC. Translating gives CASSLRSRESSYEQYF.

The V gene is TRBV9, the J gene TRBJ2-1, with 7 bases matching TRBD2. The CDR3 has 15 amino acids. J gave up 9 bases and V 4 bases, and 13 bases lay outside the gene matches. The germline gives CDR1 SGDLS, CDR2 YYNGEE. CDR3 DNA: TGTGCCAGCAGCCCCCCACCGGGCGGGAGAGGTGAGCAGTTCTTC. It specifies CASSPPPGGRGEQFF. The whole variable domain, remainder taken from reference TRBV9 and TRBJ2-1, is DSGVTQTPKHLITATGQRVTLRCSPRSGDLSVYWYQQSLDQGLQFLIQYYNGEERAKGNILERFSAQQFPDLHSELNLSSLELGDSALYFCASSPPPGGRGEQFFGPGTRLTVL.

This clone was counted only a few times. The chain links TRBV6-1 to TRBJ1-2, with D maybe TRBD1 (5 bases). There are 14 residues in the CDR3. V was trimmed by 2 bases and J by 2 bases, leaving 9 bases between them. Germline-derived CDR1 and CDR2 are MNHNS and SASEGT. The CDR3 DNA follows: TGTGCCAGCAGTGAAACCAGGGCGAACTATGGCTACACCTTC. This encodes CASSETRANYGYTF.

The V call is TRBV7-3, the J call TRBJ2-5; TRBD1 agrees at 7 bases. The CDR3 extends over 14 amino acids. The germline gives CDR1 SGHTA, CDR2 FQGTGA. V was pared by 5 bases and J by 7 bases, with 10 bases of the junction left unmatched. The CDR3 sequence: CASSATGDRGTQYF. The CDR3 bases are TGTGCCAGCAGCGCAACAGGGGACCGAGGGACCCAGTACTTC.

In DNA form, the CDR3 reads TGTGCCAGCAGCCGAACAGGGGACTCCTACAATGAGCAGTTCTTC. This encodes CASSRTGDSYNEQFF. V usage is TRBV7-6 and J usage is TRBJ2-1; 7 bases match TRBD1. Looked up from germline, CDR1 is SGHVS and CDR2 is FNYEAQ. V shed 5 bases, J shed 0 bases, and the junction held 4 bases outside the gene matches. This CDR3 is built from 15 residues.

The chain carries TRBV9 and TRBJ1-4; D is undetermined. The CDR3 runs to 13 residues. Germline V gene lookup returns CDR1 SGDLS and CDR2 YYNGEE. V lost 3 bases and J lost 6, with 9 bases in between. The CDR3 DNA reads TGTGCCAGCAGCGGCCCCTCGGATGAAAAACTGTTTTTT. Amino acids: CASSGPSDEKLFF.

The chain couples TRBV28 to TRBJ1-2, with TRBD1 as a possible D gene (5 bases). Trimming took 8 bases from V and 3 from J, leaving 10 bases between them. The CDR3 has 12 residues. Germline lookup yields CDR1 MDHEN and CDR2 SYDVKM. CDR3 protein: CASRGGYYGYTF. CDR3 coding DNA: TGTGCCAGCCGGGGGGGTTACTATGGCTACACCTTC.

The DNA for the CDR3 is TGTGCCATCGGACAAGAGACCCAGTACTTC. Protein sequence: CAIGQETQYF. The gene calls are TRBV10-3 and TRBJ2-5; D is uncertain. In germline, CDR1 is ENHRY, CDR2 SYGVKD. The CDR3 has 10 amino acids. V lost 8 bases to trimming and J lost 2 bases, with 3 bases between them.

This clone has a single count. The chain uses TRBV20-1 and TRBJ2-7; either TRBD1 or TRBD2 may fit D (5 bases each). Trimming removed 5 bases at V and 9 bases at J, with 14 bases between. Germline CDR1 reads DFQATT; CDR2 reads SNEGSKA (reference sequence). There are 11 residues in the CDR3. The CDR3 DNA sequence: TGCAGTGCTCAGGTAGGGGAGCGGCAGTACTTC. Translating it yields CSAQVGERQYF.

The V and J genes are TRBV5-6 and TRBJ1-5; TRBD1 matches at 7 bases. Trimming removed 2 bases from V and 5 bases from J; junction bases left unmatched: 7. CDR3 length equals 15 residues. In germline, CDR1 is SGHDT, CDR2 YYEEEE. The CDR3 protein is CASSFYRGWDQPQHF. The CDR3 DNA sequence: TGTGCCAGCAGCTTTTACAGGGGCTGGGATCAGCCCCAGCATTTT.

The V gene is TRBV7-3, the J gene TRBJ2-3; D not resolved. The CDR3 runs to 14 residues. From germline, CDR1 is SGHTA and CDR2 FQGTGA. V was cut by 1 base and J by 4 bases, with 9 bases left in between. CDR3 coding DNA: TGTGCCAGCAGCTTAATGCCCACATCAGATACGCAGTATTTT. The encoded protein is CASSLMPTSDTQYF. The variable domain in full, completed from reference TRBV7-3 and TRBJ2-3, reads GAGVSQTPSNKVTEKGKYVELRCDPISGHTALYWYRQSLGQGPEFLIYFQGTGAADDSGLPNDRFFAVRPEGSVSTLKIQRTERGDSAVYLCASSLMPTSDTQYFGPGTRLTVL.

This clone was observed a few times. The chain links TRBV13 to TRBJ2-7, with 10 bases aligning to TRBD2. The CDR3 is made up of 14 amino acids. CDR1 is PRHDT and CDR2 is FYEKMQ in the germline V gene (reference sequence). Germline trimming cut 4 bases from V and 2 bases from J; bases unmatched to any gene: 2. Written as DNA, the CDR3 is TGTGCCAGCAGCTATAGCGGGGGGCCCTACGAGCAGTACTTC. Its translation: CASSYSGGPYEQYF.

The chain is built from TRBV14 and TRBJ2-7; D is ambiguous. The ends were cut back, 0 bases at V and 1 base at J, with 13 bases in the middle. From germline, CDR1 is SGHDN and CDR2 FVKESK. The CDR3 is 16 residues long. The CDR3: CASSQDKSPRSYEQYF. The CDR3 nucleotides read TGTGCCAGCAGCCAAGATAAGTCCCCGAGATCCTACGAGCAGTACTTC.

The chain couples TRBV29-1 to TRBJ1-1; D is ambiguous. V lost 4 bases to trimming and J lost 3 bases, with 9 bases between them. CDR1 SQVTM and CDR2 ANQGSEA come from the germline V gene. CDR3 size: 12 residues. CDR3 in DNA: TGCAGCGTTGTGAGAACGGACACTGAAGCTTTCTTT. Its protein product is CSVVRTDTEAFF.

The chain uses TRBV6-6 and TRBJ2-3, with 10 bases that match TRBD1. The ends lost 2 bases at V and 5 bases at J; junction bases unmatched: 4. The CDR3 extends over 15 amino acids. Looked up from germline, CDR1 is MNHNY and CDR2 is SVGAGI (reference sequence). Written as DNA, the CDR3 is TGTGCCAGCAGTTACGGGACAGGGGTGGTAGATACGCAGTATTTT. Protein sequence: CASSYGTGVVDTQYF.

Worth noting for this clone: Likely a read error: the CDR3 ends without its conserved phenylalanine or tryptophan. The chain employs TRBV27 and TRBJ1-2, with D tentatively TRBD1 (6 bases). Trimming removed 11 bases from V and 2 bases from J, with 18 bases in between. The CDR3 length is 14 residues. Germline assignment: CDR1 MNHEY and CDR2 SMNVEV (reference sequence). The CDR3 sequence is CAPWGRGENYGYTL. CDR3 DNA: TGTGCCCCATGGGGCAGGGGTGAAAACTATGGCTACACCCTC.

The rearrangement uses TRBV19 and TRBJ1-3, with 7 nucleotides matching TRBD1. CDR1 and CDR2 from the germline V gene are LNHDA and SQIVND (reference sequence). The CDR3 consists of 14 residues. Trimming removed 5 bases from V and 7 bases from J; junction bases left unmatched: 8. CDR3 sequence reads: CASSASTGLNTIYF. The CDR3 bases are TGTGCCAGTAGTGCCTCGACAGGGTTGAACACCATATATTTT.

CDR3 sequence reads: CASAGGAGYNSPLHF. In DNA, the CDR3 is TGTGCCAGCGCGGGGGGCGCCGGGTATAATTCACCCCTCCACTTT. The chain joins TRBV9 to TRBJ1-6, with a weak D call TRBD1 (6 bases). Germline V gene lookup returns CDR1 SGDLS and CDR2 YYNGEE. This CDR3 is built from 15 residues. Trimming took 7 bases from V and 4 from J, leaving 15 bases between them.

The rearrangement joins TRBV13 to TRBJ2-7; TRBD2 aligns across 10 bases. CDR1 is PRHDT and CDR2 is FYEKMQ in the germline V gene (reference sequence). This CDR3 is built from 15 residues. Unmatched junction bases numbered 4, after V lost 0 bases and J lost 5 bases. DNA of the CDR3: TGTGCCAGCAGCTTAGGGCTAGCGGGGGCTGACGAGCAGTACTTC. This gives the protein CASSLGLAGADEQYF.